These T cell receptor beta chains were read from a single sample in a study of blood T cell repertoires in COVID-19. Produced via immunoSEQ multiplex PCR; TCRdb's table is partial and in-frame only. The sample yields about 43,000 clones, around 83% seen once. The sequenced material came from peripheral blood. The source of these receptors is a woman at least 80 years old with acute or convalescent COVID-19. Both conserved end residues are part of each CDR3. A D gene is named only where the DNA matches it firmly.

CDR3 length,D gene,V gene,CDR3 protein
14,TRBD1,TRBV7-2,CASTAGGTGNGYTF
14,TRBD1,TRBV9,CASSPGQGFYGYTF
11,-,TRBV5-6,CASSRQREAFF
12,-,TRBV10-3,CAISESRVGYTF
13,-,TRBV4-2,CASSHPQGHKQFF
15,-,TRBV6-5,CASSLTESYNSPLHF
15,-,TRBV4-1,CASGGTGGNTGELFF
14,-,TRBV18,CASSPRERTGELFF
15,-,TRBV30,CAWSTTGTAGEKLFF
16,-,TRBV6-2/TRBV6-3,CASSYGGVGFNQPQHF
16,-,TRBV7-2,CASSLAAIGSPYEQYF
17,-,TRBV9,CASSVDLAATIGNTIYF
13,-,TRBV5-6,CASRETGKGEQYF
15,TRBD2,TRBV27,CASSLYGGGTDTQYF
12,-,TRBV28,CASGTVYQPQHF
13,-,TRBV12-3/TRBV12-4,CASSSLGGSPLHF
15,TRBD1,TRBV6-5,CASSYSTGDNSPLHF
15,TRBD1,TRBV19,CASSWRRDRGTEAFF
16,-,TRBV28,CASAPGGRTYNSPLHF
14,-,TRBV9,CASSVDNNNYEQYF
14,TRBD1,TRBV2,CASRGTGGGQPQHF
15,TRBD1,TRBV2,CASSLRTGENSPLHF
16,-,TRBV7-9,CASSLTTGSSYNEQFF
17,-,TRBV25-1,CASSGFQGTSSYNEQFF
15,-,TRBV5-5,CASSVSGGVNTEAFF
14,TRBD2,TRBV6-2/TRBV6-3,CASSFAGGPTEQFF
13,TRBD1,TRBV5-1,CASSQGVWYGYTF
15,-,TRBV6-5,CASSQRTGTTGEQFF
12,TRBD1,TRBV12-3/TRBV12-4,CASTLTGHGYTF
15,-,TRBV3-1/TRBV3-2,CASSPVGQMNTEAFF
14,-,TRBV10-3,CAISDGLRGEKLFF
15,TRBD2,TRBV19,CASSISGTSGDEQFF
14,TRBD1,TRBV5-1,CASSFSGTGAEAFF
15,-,TRBV5-6,CASSLGTLTTIKQYF
18,-,TRBV12-2,CASRSPNRRGNVLYGYTF
12,-,TRBV12-3/TRBV12-4,CASTFGGGGYTF
14,-,TRBV21-1,CASSVQRGRGKQYF
12,TRBD1,TRBV30,CAWARDRNEAFF
12,-,TRBV24-1,CATGTSTDTQYF
13,TRBD1,TRBV15,CATSVDRGGPQHF
13,-,TRBV7-2,CASSLAATGELFF
15,-,TRBV4-2,CASSQEDKAYYGYTF